These 13 T cell receptor beta chains were all obtained from the same sample, sequenced in a study of blood T cells in healthy people across ages. A sample-barcoded 5' primer and a J-beta primer mix were used in a second PCR of about 7 to 12 cycles. Using its own MiXCR run on the 5' RACE reads, TCRdb lists one record per CDR3 protein. Altogether some 320,000 distinct CDR3 sequences are present, about 25% being singletons, with the ten largest covering 29%. Sequencing input: blood. These receptors were obtained from a woman in her sixties or seventies in good health.

The chain couples TRBV20-1 to TRBJ2-5; 10 bases are a match to TRBD2. The germline V gene encodes CDR1 DFQATT and CDR2 SNEGSKA (reference sequence). V was pared by 1 base and J by 6 bases, with 11 bases of the junction left unmatched. The CDR3 is made up of 16 amino acids. The CDR3 sequence is CSARGVGASGSKTQYF. In DNA form, the CDR3 reads TGCAGTGCTAGAGGAGTGGGGGCTAGCGGGAGCAAGACCCAGTACTTC.

V is TRBV5-1 and J is TRBJ2-3; 13 bases fit TRBD2. This CDR3 has 16 residues. V lost 4 bases and J lost 1; bases outside the gene matches: 3. Germline CDR1 is SGHRS and CDR2 is YFSETQ. The CDR3 sequence is CASSNGLAGGTDTQYF. CDR3 nucleotides: TGCGCCAGCAGCAACGGACTAGCGGGAGGCACAGATACGCAGTATTTT.

This clonotype was seen many times. This chain connects TRBV7-9 to TRBJ1-5, with D hard to call. With 1 base removed from V and 5 bases from J, the gap between germline ends came to 6 bases. CDR1 is SEHNR and CDR2 is FQNEAQ in the germline V gene (reference sequence). The CDR3 is 13 residues long. This CDR3 reads CASSLGQDQPQHF. In DNA form, the CDR3 reads TGTGCCAGCAGCTTAGGGCAGGATCAGCCCCAGCATTTT.

The chain joins TRBV6-2 or TRBV6-3 to TRBJ1-1; 8 bases line up with TRBD1. Germline V gene lookup returns CDR1 MNHEY and CDR2 SVGEGT. This CDR3 has 16 residues. V lost 6 bases to trimming and J lost 1 base; unmatched junction nucleotides: 10. The CDR3 DNA follows: TGTGCCAGCAGCCTACGCTCGGACAGGGAGAACACTGAAGCTTTCTTT. It is translated as CASSLRSDRENTEAFF.

The rearrangement links TRBV4-2 to TRBJ2-3; D gene unclear. CDR3 length equals 16 residues. Trimming left V 0 bases short and J 2 bases short, with 12 bases between. The germline V gene has CDR1 LGHNA and CDR2 YNFKEQ. The CDR3 bases are TGTGCCAGCAGCCAAGAGTCAGACTTGACCACAGATACGCAGTATTTT. Translation gives CASSQESDLTTDTQYF.

This clonotype was found a few times. This may arise from a read error, as a much more abundant clone is one base away. The rearrangement links TRBV12-3 or TRBV12-4 to TRBJ2-3; D call uncertain. The CDR3 sequence is 13 residues long. Trimming took off 5 bases at V and 0 bases at J, with 6 bases between the two ends. For the CDR3, the DNA is TGTGCCAGCAGTCCCGTGAGCACAGATACGCAGTATTTT. Amino acid sequence: CASSPVSTDTQYF.

The chain links TRBV25-1 to TRBJ1-4; 7 bases fit TRBD1. The CDR3 is 15 residues long. V lost 4 bases, J lost 7 bases, and 9 bases stayed unmatched. The V gene's germline CDR1 is MGHDK and CDR2 SYGVNS. CDR3 sequence reads: CASSVQRGLSEKLFF. The CDR3 region has the DNA TGTGCCAGCAGTGTCCAAAGGGGGCTTAGTGAAAAACTGTTTTTT.

The chain is built from TRBV6-2 or TRBV6-3 and TRBJ1-3; TRBD1 agrees at 7 bases. The germline V gene has CDR1 MNHEY and CDR2 SVGEGT. V dropped 8 bases and J dropped 0; count of bases not matched to a gene: 7. The CDR3 extends over 15 amino acids. DNA of the CDR3: TGTGCCAGCTCCGACGCAGGGGGCTCTGGAAACACCATATATTTT. Its protein product is CASSDAGGSGNTIYF.

This chain uses TRBV20-1 with TRBJ1-5; the D is unclear. The germline V gene encodes CDR1 DFQATT and CDR2 SNEGSKA (reference sequence). The CDR3 is 17 amino acids. V was cut by 1 base and J by 2 bases, with 18 bases left in between. For the CDR3, the DNA is TGCAGTGCTAGAGCACGTGCTTTGGGTTTCGGCAATCAGCCCCAGCATTTT. This gives the protein CSARARALGFGNQPQHF.

This clonotype was detected a few times. The chain recombines TRBV12-3 or TRBV12-4 with TRBJ2-5; 9 nucleotides align to TRBD1. Trimming removed 3 bases from V and 4 bases from J; junction bases left unmatched: 6. CDR3 length: 15 amino acids. In nucleotides, the CDR3 is TGTGCCAGCAGTTTGACAGGGGGGGAAGCAGAGACCCAGTACTTC. Translation gives CASSLTGGEAETQYF.

This clonotype was counted many times. The rearrangement uses TRBV29-1 and TRBJ1-1; TRBD1 matches 9 bases. There are 14 residues in the CDR3. Germline V lookup: CDR1 SQVTM, CDR2 ANQGSEA. V lost 4 bases and J lost 4; bases outside the gene matches: 7. The CDR3, as DNA: TGCAGCGTTGTCGGAGGACAGGGGAGCACTGAAGCTTTCTTT. Translating it yields CSVVGGQGSTEAFF.

This clonotype was detected a few times. Relative to the germline gene, one junction end is altered; a read error may explain this. The V gene is TRBV3-1, the J gene TRBJ1-4, with D maybe TRBD1 (6 bases). Germline CDR1 is LGHDT and CDR2 is YNNKEL (reference sequence). The CDR3 extends over 15 amino acids. CDR3 bases: TGTGCTAGCAGCCCAGGGGCGCTGTCGAATGAAAAACTGTTTTTT. Translated, it gives CASSPGALSNEKLFF.

This clonotype was seen a few times. This chain joins TRBV12-3 or TRBV12-4 and TRBJ1-2; D is uncertain. Deletions cut 5 bases from V and 5 bases from J, with 6 bases between. This CDR3 region has 11 residues. The CDR3 spells CASSAGYGYTF. DNA for the CDR3: TGTGCCAGCAGTGCGGGGTATGGCTACACCTTC.